This T cell receptor (beta chain) was identified during a study of cytotoxic CD8 clonotypes in ibrutinib-treated CLL. About the research overall: Outcomes included 24 partial and 2 complete responses; after median around 65 months, roughly 14 stayed remitted and about twelve progressed. Notes on the study in general: Sustained-remission and progressing patients diverged in sampling times.

Generated by immunoSEQ multiplex PCR, the TCRdb table keeps only in-frame clones and is missing some. The data hold about 27,000 clones, with around 63% observed a single time. Trimming cost V 3 bases and J 4 bases; bases outside gene matches: 0. Germline loops: CDR1 KGHSH, CDR2 LQKENI. The CDR3 is made up of 14 amino acids. This clone was found once. Its antigen is currently unknown. The chain has TRBV18 and TRBJ1-4, with TRBD1 identical over 9 bases. The TCR originated in a human donor with chronic lymphocytic leukemia. This sample comprised PBMCs, obtained after 24 months of ibrutinib treatment. The CDR3, as DNA: TGTGCCAGCTCACCGGGACAGGGTAATGAAAAACTGTTTTTT. Translating it yields CASSPGQGNEKLFF.